One and the same sample provided the 7 T cell receptor beta chains below, sequenced in a study of blood T cell repertoires in COVID-19. Clones were read by immunoSEQ multiplex PCR, and TCRdb kept only the in-frame ones, dropping some. The sample lists approximately 440,000 clones; approximately 90% were seen once. The sample was peripheral blood. These receptors originate from a woman between 45 and 65 years old with COVID-19, enrolled during active disease.

This sequence joins TRBV19 and TRBJ1-1; tentatively, D is TRBD1 (6 bases). This CDR3 is 14 amino acids long. Looked up from germline, CDR1 is LNHDA and CDR2 is SQIVND (reference sequence). V was pared by 0 bases and J by 5 bases, with 10 bases between. CDR3 amino acids: CASSIDRGMTEAFF. CDR3 coding DNA: TGTGCCAGTAGTATAGACAGGGGTATGACTGAAGCTTTCTTT.

The chain employs TRBV27 and TRBJ2-7; possible D gene TRBD1, 6 bases. Trimming shortened V by 6 bases and J by 2 bases, and 20 bases separated the two germline ends. The CDR3 spans 16 residues. Germline CDR1 MNHEY, CDR2 SMNVEV (reference sequence). The CDR3 sequence is CASSSYLQGPTYEQYF. DNA of the CDR3: TGTGCCAGCAGCTCCTACCTACAGGGACCGACCTACGAGCAGTACTTC.

The chain has TRBV9 and TRBJ2-7; D might be TRBD1 (5 bases). This CDR3 is built from 14 residues. Germline assignment: CDR1 SGDLS and CDR2 YYNGEE. V was cut by 0 bases and J by 5 bases, with 12 bases left in between. The CDR3 DNA is TGTGCCAGCAGCGTAGCAGGCAGGGCCCACGAGCAGTACTTC. Its translation: CASSVAGRAHEQYF.

This chain links TRBV7-2 with TRBJ1-3; TRBD1 might be the D (5 bases). CDR1 SGHTA and CDR2 FQGNSA come from the germline V gene. CDR3 size: 16 residues. Between the trimmed V and J ends, which lost 0 bases and 4 bases, there was a span of 13 bases. CDR3 DNA sequence: TGTGCCAGCAGCTTAGCGAGAATCAGGGCAGGAAACACCATATATTTT. It encodes CASSLARIRAGNTIYF.

The chain is built from TRBV24-1 and TRBJ1-5, with D perhaps TRBD1 (5 bases). Germline CDR1 reads KGHDR; CDR2 reads SFDVKD. The V gene lost 7 bases and the J gene lost 0 bases, with 12 bases spanning the gap. The CDR3 has 15 amino acids. CDR3 nucleotides: TGTGCCACCAGCGTGGGGGGGTATAGCAATCAGCCCCAGCATTTT. It yields the protein CATSVGGYSNQPQHF.

The J gene is TRBJ2-7, the V gene TRBV11-1, with D possibly being TRBD1 (5 bases). This CDR3 is 12 amino acids long. Germline V gene lookup returns CDR1 SGHAT and CDR2 FQDESV (reference sequence). Trimming stripped 5 bases from V and 6 bases from J, with 11 bases between. The chain's CDR3 is CASSLQGGEQYF. The CDR3 DNA sequence: TGTGCCAGCAGCCTCCAGGGCGGCGAGCAGTACTTC.

J is TRBJ1-3 and V is TRBV3-1 (or the pseudogene TRBV3-2); 8 bases map to TRBD1. Germline CDR1 is LGHDT and CDR2 is YNNKEL (reference sequence). V trimming: 10 bases; J trimming: 4 bases; junction bases outside the gene matches: 3. The CDR3 is 12 amino acids. CDR3 DNA sequence: TGTGCCACAGGGGGCGGCGGAAACACCATATATTTT. It yields the protein CATGGGGNTIYF.